This entry describes one TCR beta chain. The antigen is unknown. The assay was immunoSEQ multiplex PCR, and TCRdb's table has in-frame clones only and misses some. Among roughly 6,900 clones listed, about nine tenths were seen once. This sample was included in a study of neoadjuvant nivolumab and ipilimumab in lung cancer. Study-level findings and limits: From pretherapy to surgery, tumor richness and clonality rose with dual therapy. TCR richness and clonality were higher in tumors than adjacent uninvolved lung.

This CDR3 has 12 residues. Trimming stripped 3 bases from V and 4 bases from J, with 7 bases between. Germline CDR1 LNHDA, CDR2 SQIVND (reference sequence). V usage is TRBV19 and J usage is TRBJ2-7, with unresolved D. The receptor comes from an adult with non-small cell lung cancer. Some clones in this sample may be carry-over from other donors' samples. The sequences come from tumor tissue, collected after neoadjuvant nivolumab, alone or with ipilimumab, at or shortly before surgery. For the CDR3, the DNA is TGTGCCAGTAGTATGGCGGATTACGAGCAGTACTTC. It codes for CASSMADYEQYF.